What follows are 31 T cell receptor beta chains derived from one specimen sequenced in a study of T cells in tuberculosis. Documented time point: new active TB diagnosis, blood taken before or within 7 days of starting treatment. The protocol was immunoSEQ multiplex PCR, while the TCRdb copy is restricted to in-frame clones and leaves out a portion. The data contain 20,000 to 25,000 clones, approximately 85% of them singletons. The sequencing here drew on PBMCs, taken at tuberculosis diagnosis. The receptors originated from an adult with tuberculosis.

The rearrangement uses TRBV27 and TRBJ2-3; 11 nucleotides agree with TRBD2. The CDR3 spans 16 residues. Germline CDR1 is MNHEY and CDR2 is SMNVEV (reference sequence). The trim removed 3 bases at V and 1 base at J, leaving 3 bases unmatched. In DNA form, the CDR3 reads TGTGCCAGCAGTTTGATACTAGCGGGAGGCACAGATACGCAGTATTTT. Amino acid sequence: CASSLILAGGTDTQYF.

This chain links TRBV21-1 with TRBJ1-2. TRBV21-1 corresponds to a pseudogene. The CDR3 is made up of 17 amino acids. CDR3: CASSKPSLTPPRDGYTF. The CDR3 DNA sequence: TGTGCCAGCAGCAAACCCTCTTTGACCCCGCCGAGGGATGGCTACACCTTC.

This clone was detected a few times. V and J are TRBV19 and TRBJ1-1, with 7 bases lining up with TRBD1. V lost 7 bases and J lost 5; bases outside the gene matches: 4. Germline V lookup: CDR1 LNHDA, CDR2 SQIVND (reference sequence). CDR3 length equals 12 residues. The CDR3 DNA follows: TGTGCCAGTATCAGGGGGTATACTGAAGCTTTCTTT. The encoded protein is CASIRGYTEAFF.

V gene TRBV6-5 combines with J gene TRBJ2-7, with 8 bases that match TRBD2. Germline assignment: CDR1 MNHEY and CDR2 SVGAGI. The CDR3 has 13 amino acids. The junction had 3 bases not matched to a gene; V was cut back by 7 bases and J by 1 base. The CDR3 DNA sequence: TGTGCCAGCAAGGCGGGAGGTTCCTACGAGCAGTACTTC. As protein: CASKAGGSYEQYF.

The V and J genes are TRBV9 and TRBJ1-4; 10 nucleotides align to TRBD1. Trimming removed 4 bases from V and 5 bases from J; junction bases left unmatched: 5. The CDR3 is made up of 15 amino acids. Per the germline V gene, CDR1 is SGDLS and CDR2 is YYNGEE. The CDR3 DNA sequence: TGTGCCAGCAGCTCAACGGGACAGGGGAATGAAAAACTGTTTTTT. Translation: CASSSTGQGNEKLFF. The variable domain in full, with the rest retrieved from reference TRBV9 and TRBJ1-4, is DSGVTQTPKHLITATGQRVTLRCSPRSGDLSVYWYQQSLDQGLQFLIQYYNGEERAKGNILERFSAQQFPDLHSELNLSSLELGDSALYFCASSSTGQGNEKLFFGSGTQLSVL.

This clone was counted a few times. The V and J genes are TRBV4-1 and TRBJ1-2; tentative D call: TRBD1 (6 bases). CDR3 length: 16 amino acids. Germline V lookup: CDR1 MGHRA, CDR2 YSYEKL. The V and J ends lost 1 base and 4 bases respectively, with 16 bases between them. The CDR3 DNA reads as TGCGCCAGCAGCCAAGGCCTGGGGGGGCAATTCTATGGCTACACCTTC. Its translation: CASSQGLGGQFYGYTF.

This CDR3 is CASAKNLNTEAFF. Here the CDR3 DNA reads TGTGCCAGCGCGAAAAACTTGAACACTGAAGCTTTCTTT. The J gene is TRBJ1-1, the V gene TRBV19, with no clear D. Germline V lookup: CDR1 LNHDA, CDR2 SQIVND (reference sequence). Deletions cut 9 bases from V and 0 bases from J, with 11 bases between. This CDR3 contains 13 residues.

The V gene is TRBV7-3, the J gene TRBJ2-1, with TRBD1 matching over 10 bases. The CDR3 is 16 amino acids. V lost 5 bases, J lost 2 bases, and 6 bases stayed unmatched. Germline values: CDR1 SGHTA, CDR2 FQGTGA. The CDR3 region has the DNA TGTGCCAGCAGCCCATGGGGGACAGGGGCCTACAATGAGCAGTTCTTC. Translation: CASSPWGTGAYNEQFF.

V is TRBV7-9 and J is TRBJ1-4; D is possibly TRBD1 (5 bases). Trimming pared 0 bases from V and 8 bases from J, leaving 13 bases between. This CDR3 is 15 amino acids long. From germline, CDR1 is SEHNR and CDR2 FQNEAQ (reference sequence). The CDR3 coding sequence is TGTGCCAGCAGCTTAGCATTGGGGAGGGGAGAAAAACTGTTTTTT. Translation: CASSLALGRGEKLFF.

Comment on this clone: Likely a read error: the CDR3 ends without its conserved phenylalanine or tryptophan. The DNA is omitted, as the CDR3 cannot be located on it reliably, and the CDR3 follows TCRdb's listing. The rearrangement links TRBV2 to TRBJ1-4; the table's D gene call, TRBD1, was not cross checked with the DNA. Germline V gene sequence: CDR1 SNHLY, CDR2 FYNNEI. From its first to its last residue, the CDR3 has 11 amino acids. The CDR3 region is CASSLTGAHYL.

The rearrangement uses TRBV10-3 and TRBJ2-7, with a possible D match to TRBD2 (6 bases). The V end was cut by 4 bases, the J end by 0 bases, with 16 bases between. Germline CDR1 ENHRY, CDR2 SYGVKD. The CDR3 length is 16 residues. CDR3 loop: CAISGGSSVGSYEQYF. DNA of the CDR3: TGTGCCATCAGTGGGGGGTCTAGCGTAGGCTCCTACGAGCAGTACTTC.

V and J are TRBV28 and TRBJ2-7, with D possibly being TRBD1 (5 bases). The V and J ends lost 3 bases and 4 bases respectively, with 7 bases between them. Germline lookup yields CDR1 MDHEN and CDR2 SYDVKM. The CDR3 is 12 residues long. The CDR3, as DNA: TGTGCCAGCAGTTTGCCAGGGTACGAGCAGTACTTC. This encodes CASSLPGYEQYF.

V is TRBV27 and J is TRBJ1-2, with 7 bases aligning to TRBD1. V dropped 3 bases and J dropped 4; count of bases not matched to a gene: 2. Germline V gene data show CDR1 as MNHEY and CDR2 as SMNVEV (reference sequence). The length of the CDR3 is 13 residues. The CDR3 DNA follows: TGTGCCAGCAGTTTCGGGACAGCCTATGGCTACACCTTC. Encoded protein: CASSFGTAYGYTF.

This clone was recorded a few times. This chain joins TRBV28 and TRBJ2-5; D is perhaps TRBD2 (6 bases). This CDR3 contains 17 residues. The germline V gene encodes CDR1 MDHEN and CDR2 SYDVKM. Trimming removed 2 bases from V and 1 base from J, with 17 bases in between. DNA for the CDR3: TGTGCCAGCAGTTTAGATGGGCTAGCGACACGCCAAGAGACCCAGTACTTC. This translates into CASSLDGLATRQETQYF.

V and J are TRBV9 and TRBJ2-2, with D tentatively TRBD2 (5 bases). This CDR3 is built from 14 residues. V was pared by 3 bases and J by 6 bases, with 12 bases between. Germline V gene lookup returns CDR1 SGDLS and CDR2 YYNGEE. The CDR3 DNA sequence: TGTGCCAGCAGCGGACGGGCGGAGGCCGGGGAGCTGTTTTTT. This codes for CASSGRAEAGELFF.

The J gene is TRBJ2-1, the V gene TRBV6-1; no clear D. V lost 2 bases and J 0 bases, leaving 14 bases between the germline ends. The V gene's germline CDR1 is MNHNS and CDR2 SASEGT. This CDR3 region has 17 residues. The chain's CDR3 is CASSERRDTLSYNEQFF. CDR3 coding DNA: TGTGCCAGCAGTGAAAGAAGAGACACCCTCTCCTACAATGAGCAGTTCTTC.

This chain links TRBV2 with TRBJ2-1; TRBD2 aligns across 11 bases. This CDR3 spans 17 amino acids. Germline-derived CDR1 and CDR2 are SNHLY and FYNNEI. The V segment lost 6 bases and the J segment 3 bases; nucleotides outside the gene matches: 10. The CDR3 sequence: CASRPGLADSLYNEQFF. The CDR3 region has the DNA TGTGCCAGCAGGCCGGGACTAGCGGATTCACTCTACAATGAGCAGTTCTTC.

The chain is built from TRBV11-3 and TRBJ2-2; TRBD1 matches 10 bases. This CDR3 spans 15 amino acids. J lost 7 bases, V lost 5 bases, and 7 bases had no gene match. Germline CDR1 reads SGHNT; CDR2 reads YENEEA. The CDR3 loop reads CASSPRTGGFGELFF. CDR3 bases: TGTGCCAGCAGCCCCAGGACAGGGGGTTTCGGGGAGCTGTTTTTT. The full variable domain, completed using reference TRBV11-3 and TRBJ2-2, is EAGVVQSPRYKIIEKKQPVAFWCNPISGHNTLYWYLQNLGQGPELLIRYENEEAVDDSQLPKDRFSAERLKGVDSTLKIQPAELGDSAVYLCASSPRTGGFGELFFGEGSRLTVL.

This clone has just one count. V usage is TRBV30 and J usage is TRBJ2-7; TRBD1 agrees at 10 bases. V trimming: 4 bases; J trimming: 0 bases; junction bases outside the gene matches: 6. CDR3 length: 15 residues. Germline V gives CDR1 GTSNPN, CDR2 SVGIG (reference sequence). CDR3 in DNA: TGTGCCTGGAACTTGGACAGGGGGGCCTCCTACGAGCAGTACTTC. This encodes CAWNLDRGASYEQYF.

This clone appeared a few times. The rearrangement links TRBV10-3 to TRBJ1-1; TRBD1 might be the D (5 bases). The V gene lost 2 bases and the J gene lost 5 bases, with 18 bases spanning the gap. Germline CDR1 is ENHRY and CDR2 is SYGVKD. The CDR3 loop spans 16 amino acids. The DNA of the CDR3 is TGTGCCATCAGTGAGCCCACCAGGGCTCGGGGGACTGAAGCTTTCTTT. Its protein is CAISEPTRARGTEAFF.

This clone appeared a single time. The rearrangement uses TRBV6-5 and TRBJ2-5, with 13 positions matching TRBD2. The germline V gene encodes CDR1 MNHEY and CDR2 SVGAGI. CDR3 length: 15 residues. The V segment lost 5 bases and the J segment 4 bases; nucleotides outside the gene matches: 4. CDR3 sequence: CASSNGLAGVETQYF. CDR3 nucleotides: TGTGCCAGCAGTAACGGACTAGCGGGAGTAGAGACCCAGTACTTC.

The genes are TRBV7-7 and TRBJ2-1; tentative D call: TRBD1 (5 bases). This CDR3 contains 14 residues. V was cut by 5 bases and J by 0 bases, with 8 bases left in between. Germline CDR1 SSHAT, CDR2 FNYEAQ (reference sequence). The CDR3 DNA follows: TGTGCCAGCAGCGTAGACAGCTCCTACAATGAGCAGTTCTTC. Its protein is CASSVDSSYNEQFF.

The V gene is TRBV5-1, the J gene TRBJ1-5; possibly TRBD1 for D (6 bases). Germline values: CDR1 SGHRS, CDR2 YFSETQ. With 0 bases removed from V and 1 base from J, the gap between germline ends came to 14 bases. The CDR3 sequence is 17 residues long. The CDR3 protein is CASSLEPTGWSNQPQHF. In nucleotides, the CDR3 is TGCGCCAGCAGCTTGGAGCCGACAGGCTGGAGCAATCAGCCCCAGCATTTT.

V and J are TRBV6-1 and TRBJ2-3, with D possibly TRBD1 on 5 matching bases. Germline assignment: CDR1 MNHNS and CDR2 SASEGT. Trimming removed 8 bases at V and 4 bases at J, with 10 bases between. CDR3 length: 12 amino acids. CDR3 in amino acids: CASQGTADTQYF. DNA for the CDR3: TGTGCCAGCCAGGGCACAGCAGATACGCAGTATTTT.

This clone has only one observation. The chain uses TRBV10-2 and TRBJ1-1; TRBD1 aligns across 7 bases. The germline gives CDR1 WSHSY, CDR2 SAAADI. Trimming at V came to 1 base and at J to 0 bases, leaving 2 bases not matched to a gene. This CDR3 spans 15 amino acids. Here the CDR3 reads CASSELGQLNTEAFF. The CDR3 DNA is TGCGCCAGCAGTGAGTTGGGACAGTTGAACACTGAAGCTTTCTTT.

This rearrangement joins TRBV7-9 to TRBJ2-3; 8 bases line up with TRBD1. This CDR3 has 14 residues. The germline V gene encodes CDR1 SEHNR and CDR2 FQNEAQ (reference sequence). After removal of 1 base from V and 5 bases from J, the junction contained 2 bases not matched to a gene. CDR3 in DNA: TGTGCCAGCAGCTTAGGGACAGGGAGAGATACGCAGTATTTT. It yields the protein CASSLGTGRDTQYF.

This clone occurred a few times. The chain employs TRBV19 and TRBJ1-4, with 10 positions matching TRBD1. The V gene end was trimmed by 3 bases and the J gene end by 7 bases; junction bases not matched to a gene: 8. Germline V lookup: CDR1 LNHDA, CDR2 SQIVND (reference sequence). There are 16 residues in the CDR3. The chain's CDR3 is CASSMRQGAGSEKLFF. The CDR3, as DNA: TGTGCCAGTAGTATGCGACAGGGGGCGGGAAGTGAAAAACTGTTTTTT.

This clone was detected only once. The V call is TRBV21-1, the J call TRBJ1-5; the table's D call TRBD1 went unverified against the DNA. TRBV21-1 is termed a pseudogene. This CDR3 region has 17 residues. CDR3 sequence: CASNGTGPNYSNQPQHF. The CDR3 nucleotides read TGTGCCAGCAACGGGACAGGGCCGAACTATAGCAATCAGCCCCAGCATTTT.

This chain links TRBV11-2 with TRBJ1-3; perhaps TRBD1 as D (5 bases). The CDR3 runs 16 residues. In germline, CDR1 is SGHAT, CDR2 FQNNGV. The V end lost 5 bases, the J end lost 0 bases, and 14 bases lay between the germline ends. The CDR3 region has the DNA TGTGCCAGCAGCCCTCGACAGTATAGCTCTGGAAACACCATATATTTT. Protein sequence: CASSPRQYSSGNTIYF.

The chain combines TRBV15 with TRBJ2-7, with a weak D call TRBD2 (6 bases). V lost 8 bases and J 0 bases, leaving 11 bases between the germline ends. The CDR3 has 13 residues. Germline loops: CDR1 LNHNV, CDR2 YYDKDF (reference sequence). The CDR3 DNA sequence: TGTGCCACCCGGGACTCCCGCTCCTACGAGCAGTACTTC. This translates into CATRDSRSYEQYF.

This clone was seen only once. This chain uses TRBV5-1 with TRBJ2-1, with D uncertain. Germline assignment: CDR1 SGHRS and CDR2 YFSETQ. Deletions cut 7 bases from V and 0 bases from J, with 14 bases between. The CDR3 totals 15 residues. CDR3 bases: TGCGCCAGCGGTTTTACTACCGGCTCCTACAATGAGCAGTTCTTC. This codes for CASGFTTGSYNEQFF.